This T cell receptor beta chain was retrieved from a study of T cells after posttransplantation cyclophosphamide. Whole-study results and caveats: Recipient CMV seropositivity and CMV reactivation strongly tracked TRB clonality. Skin or GI-infiltrating T cells shared few TRB sequences with blood.

A word on this clone: The antigen is not known.

The method was immunoSEQ multiplex PCR; TCRdb's version includes in-frame clones alone and lacks a portion of them. The top ten hold approximately 2.7% of the sample, which has around 66,000 clones, 93% seen once. Germline CDR1 and CDR2: MDHEN and SYDVKM. Between the trimmed V and J ends, which lost 5 bases and 2 bases, there was a span of 13 bases. CDR3 length equals 14 residues. Sequencing was performed on PBMCs. The rearrangement joins TRBV28 to TRBJ2-7; D is uncertain. The receptor was derived from a woman under 40 in good health and a related stem cell transplant donor. CDR3 sequence reads: CASSHWDPPYEQYF. CDR3 nucleotide sequence: TGTGCCAGCAGTCACTGGGATCCCCCCTACGAGCAGTACTTC.